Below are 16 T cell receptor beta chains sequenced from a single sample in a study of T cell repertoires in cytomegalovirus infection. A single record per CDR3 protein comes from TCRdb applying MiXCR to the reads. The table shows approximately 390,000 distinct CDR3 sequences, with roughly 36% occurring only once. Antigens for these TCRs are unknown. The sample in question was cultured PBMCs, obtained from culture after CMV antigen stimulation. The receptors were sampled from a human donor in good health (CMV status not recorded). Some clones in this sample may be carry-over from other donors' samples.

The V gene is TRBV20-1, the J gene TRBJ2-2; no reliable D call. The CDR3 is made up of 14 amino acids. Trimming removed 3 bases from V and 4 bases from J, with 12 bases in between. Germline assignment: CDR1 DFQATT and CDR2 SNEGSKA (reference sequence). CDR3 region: CSASLDLATGELFF. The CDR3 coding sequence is TGCAGTGCTAGCCTTGATTTAGCCACCGGGGAGCTGTTTTTT.

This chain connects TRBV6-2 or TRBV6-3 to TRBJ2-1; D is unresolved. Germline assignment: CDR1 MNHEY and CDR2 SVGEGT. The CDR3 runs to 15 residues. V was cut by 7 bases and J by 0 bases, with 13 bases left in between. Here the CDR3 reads CASNGRQSSYNEQFF. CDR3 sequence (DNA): TGTGCCAGCAATGGACGTCAGAGCTCCTACAATGAGCAGTTCTTC.

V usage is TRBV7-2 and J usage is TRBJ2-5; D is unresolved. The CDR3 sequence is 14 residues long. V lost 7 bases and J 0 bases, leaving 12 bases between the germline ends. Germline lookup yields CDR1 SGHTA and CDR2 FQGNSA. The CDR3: CASIGREYQETQYF. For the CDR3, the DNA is TGTGCCAGCATTGGCAGAGAGTACCAAGAGACCCAGTACTTC. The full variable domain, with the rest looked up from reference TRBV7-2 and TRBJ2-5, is GAGVSQSPSNKVTEKGKDVELRCDPISGHTALYWYRQSLGQGLEFLIYFQGNSAPDKSGLPSDRFSAERTGGSVSTLTIQRTQQEDSAVYLCASIGREYQETQYFGPGTRLLVL.

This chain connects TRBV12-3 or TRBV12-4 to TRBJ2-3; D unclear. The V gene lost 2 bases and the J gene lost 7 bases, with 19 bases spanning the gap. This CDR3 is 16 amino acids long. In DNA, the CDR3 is TGTGCCAGCAGTTTACTGGTCCCGCTAGGGAAGAATACGCAGTATTTT. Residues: CASSLLVPLGKNTQYF.

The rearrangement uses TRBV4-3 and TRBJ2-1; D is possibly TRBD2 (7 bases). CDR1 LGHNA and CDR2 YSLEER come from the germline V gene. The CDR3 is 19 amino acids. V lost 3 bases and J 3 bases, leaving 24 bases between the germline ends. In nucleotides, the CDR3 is TGCGCCAGCAGCCACGCTTCGCGGGGGCTGGCGGTCTTCTACAATGAGCAGTTCTTC. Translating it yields CASSHASRGLAVFYNEQFF.

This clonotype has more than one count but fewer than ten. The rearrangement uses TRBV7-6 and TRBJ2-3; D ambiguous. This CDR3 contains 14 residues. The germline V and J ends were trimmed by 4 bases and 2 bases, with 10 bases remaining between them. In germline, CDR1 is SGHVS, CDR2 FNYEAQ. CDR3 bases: TGTGCCAGCAGCTCCATCTGGAACACAGATACGCAGTATTTT. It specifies CASSSIWNTDTQYF.

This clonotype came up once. CDR3 nucleotide sequence: TGTGCCAGCAGCTTAAAGAGGGGTGAGGGGGCGGCTTTCTTT. Translation gives CASSLKRGEGAAFF. The V call is TRBV7-3, the J call TRBJ1-1; 7 bases are a match to TRBD1. With 1 base clipped from V and 11 bases from J, the junction kept 10 bases outside the gene matches. Germline V gene lookup returns CDR1 SGHTA and CDR2 FQGTGA. This CDR3 spans 14 amino acids.

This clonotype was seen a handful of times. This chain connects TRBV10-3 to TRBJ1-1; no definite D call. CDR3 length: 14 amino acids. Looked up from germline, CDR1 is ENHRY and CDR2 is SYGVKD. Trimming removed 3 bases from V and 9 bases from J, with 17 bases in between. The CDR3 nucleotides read TGTGCCATCAGTGACCCGGTTTTGAAAGACCAAGCTTTCTTT. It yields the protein CAISDPVLKDQAFF.

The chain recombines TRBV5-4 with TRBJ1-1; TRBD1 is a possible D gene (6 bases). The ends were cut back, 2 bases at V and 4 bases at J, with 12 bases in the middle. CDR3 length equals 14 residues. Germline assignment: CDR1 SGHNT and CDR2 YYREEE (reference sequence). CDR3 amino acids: CASSFQGRGTEAFF. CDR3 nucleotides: TGTGCCAGCAGCTTTCAGGGGCGCGGCACTGAAGCTTTCTTT.

CDR3 sequence reads: CASSQEGQGAYEQYF. In DNA form, the CDR3 reads TGCGCCAGCAGCCAAGAAGGACAGGGGGCGTACGAGCAGTACTTC. The chain combines TRBV4-1 with TRBJ2-7, with 11 bases matching TRBD1. This CDR3 has 15 residues. Per the germline V gene, CDR1 is MGHRA and CDR2 is YSYEKL. V lost 0 bases, J lost 4 bases, and 2 bases stayed unmatched.

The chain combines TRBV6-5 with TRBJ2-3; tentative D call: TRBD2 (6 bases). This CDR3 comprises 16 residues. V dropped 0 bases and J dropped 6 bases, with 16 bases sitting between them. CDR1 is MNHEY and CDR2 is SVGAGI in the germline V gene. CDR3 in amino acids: CASSYSPGLQQDTQYF. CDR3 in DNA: TGTGCCAGCAGTTACTCTCCGGGACTTCAACAGGATACGCAGTATTTT.

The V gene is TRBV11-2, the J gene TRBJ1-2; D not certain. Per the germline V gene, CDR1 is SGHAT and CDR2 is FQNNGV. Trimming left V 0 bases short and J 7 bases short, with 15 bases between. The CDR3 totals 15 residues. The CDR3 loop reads CASSLDGSNGRGYTF. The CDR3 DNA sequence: TGTGCCAGCAGCTTAGATGGCTCCAACGGCCGTGGCTACACCTTC.

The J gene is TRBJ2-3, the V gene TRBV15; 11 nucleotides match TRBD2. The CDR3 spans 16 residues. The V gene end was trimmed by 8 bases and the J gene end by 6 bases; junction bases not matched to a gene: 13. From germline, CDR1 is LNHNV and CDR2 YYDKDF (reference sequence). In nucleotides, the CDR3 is TGTGCCACCCAGCACACTAGCGGGAGTTGGAGTGATACGCAGTATTTT. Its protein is CATQHTSGSWSDTQYF.

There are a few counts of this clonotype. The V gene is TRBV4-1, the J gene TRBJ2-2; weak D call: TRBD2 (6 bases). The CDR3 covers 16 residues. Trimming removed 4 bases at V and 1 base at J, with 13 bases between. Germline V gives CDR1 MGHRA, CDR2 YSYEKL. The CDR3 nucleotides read TGCGCCAGCAGCCCAACCGGGACTCAGAACACCGGGGAGCTGTTTTTT. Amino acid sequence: CASSPTGTQNTGELFF.

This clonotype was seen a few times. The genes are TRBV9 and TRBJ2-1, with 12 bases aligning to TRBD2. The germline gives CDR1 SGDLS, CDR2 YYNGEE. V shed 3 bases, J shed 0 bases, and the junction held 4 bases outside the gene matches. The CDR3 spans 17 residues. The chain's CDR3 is CASSAGLAGLSYNEQFF. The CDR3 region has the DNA TGTGCCAGCAGCGCAGGACTAGCGGGACTCTCCTACAATGAGCAGTTCTTC.

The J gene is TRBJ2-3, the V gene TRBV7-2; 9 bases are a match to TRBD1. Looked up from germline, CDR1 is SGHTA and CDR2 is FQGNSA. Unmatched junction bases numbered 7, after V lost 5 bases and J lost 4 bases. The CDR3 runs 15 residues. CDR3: CASSPSRDRADTQYF. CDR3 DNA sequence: TGTGCCAGCAGCCCGTCCCGGGACAGGGCAGATACGCAGTATTTT.